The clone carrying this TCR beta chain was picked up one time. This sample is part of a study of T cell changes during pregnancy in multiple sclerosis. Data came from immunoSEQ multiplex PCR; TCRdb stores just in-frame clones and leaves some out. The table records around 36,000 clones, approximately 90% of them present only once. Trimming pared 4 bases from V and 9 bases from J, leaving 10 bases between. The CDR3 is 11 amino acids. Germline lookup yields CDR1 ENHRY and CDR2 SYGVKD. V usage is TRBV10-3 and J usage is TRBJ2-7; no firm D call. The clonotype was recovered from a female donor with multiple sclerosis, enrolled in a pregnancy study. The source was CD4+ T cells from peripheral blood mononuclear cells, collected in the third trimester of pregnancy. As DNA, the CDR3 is TGTGCCATCAGTGGAGGCCCGAGGCAGTACTTC. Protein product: CAISGGPRQYF.